The 28 T cell receptor beta chains given below trace back to one sample, sequenced in a study of blood T cell repertoires in COVID-19. Measured with immunoSEQ multiplex PCR; TCRdb has only the in-frame clones, and not every one. In the table there are approximately 61,000 clones, more than 75% of which are singletons. The material sequenced was peripheral blood. These receptors all come from a human donor in a cohort sampled during active COVID-19.

This clone was counted a few times. The chain links TRBV18 to TRBJ2-7; 9 nucleotides match TRBD1. V shed 0 bases, J shed 6 bases, and the junction held 6 bases outside the gene matches. From germline, CDR1 is KGHSH and CDR2 LQKENI. This CDR3 spans 15 amino acids. CDR3 nucleotides: TGTGCCAGCTCACCACCGGGACAGGGTGCGAGCGAGCAGTACTTC. Translation: CASSPPGQGASEQYF. The whole variable domain, remainder taken from reference TRBV18 and TRBJ2-7, is NAGVMQNPRHLVRRRGQEARLRCSPMKGHSHVYWYRQLPEEGLKFMVYLQKENIIDESGMPKERFSAEFPKEGPSILRIQQVVRGDSAAYFCASSPPGQGASEQYFGPGTRLTVT.

The J gene is TRBJ2-7, the V gene TRBV28; 9 bases match TRBD2. V shed 5 bases, J shed 5 bases, and the junction held 7 bases outside the gene matches. This CDR3 is 14 amino acids long. Germline V CDR1 and CDR2: MDHEN, SYDVKM. CDR3 in amino acids: CASSPPSGINEQYF. CDR3 sequence (DNA): TGTGCCAGCAGTCCTCCTAGCGGGATAAACGAGCAGTACTTC.

Comments on this clone: One end of the junction fails to match germline, which may point to a read error. The chain recombines TRBV7-9 with TRBJ2-7, with 9 nucleotides matching TRBD2. The CDR3 is made up of 12 amino acids. In germline, CDR1 is SEHNR, CDR2 FQNEAQ (reference sequence). The CDR3 is CASSLAGDEQYF. In DNA, the CDR3 is TGTGCCAGCAGTTTAGCGGGAGACGAGCAGTACTTC.

This chain links TRBV27 with TRBJ1-2, with D tentatively TRBD1 (5 bases). Trimming removed 2 bases from V and 8 bases from J, with 9 bases in between. CDR3 size: 12 residues. Germline V gene lookup returns CDR1 MNHEY and CDR2 SMNVEV (reference sequence). CDR3 nucleotide sequence: TGTGCCAGCAGTTTACAGGGTACGGGCTACACCTTC. This codes for CASSLQGTGYTF.

This clone was counted between two and nine times. The chain joins TRBV4-1 to TRBJ1-1; TRBD1 aligns across 8 bases. Germline CDR1 MGHRA, CDR2 YSYEKL. Trimming cost V 5 bases and J 0 bases; bases outside gene matches: 5. This CDR3 has 15 residues. CDR3 in amino acids: CASSAQGGMNTEAFF. As DNA, the CDR3 is TGCGCCAGCAGCGCACAGGGGGGGATGAACACTGAAGCTTTCTTT.

The V and J genes are TRBV3-1 (or the pseudogene TRBV3-2) and TRBJ1-5; TRBD1 matches at 8 bases. From germline, CDR1 is LGHDT and CDR2 YNNKEL (reference sequence). The ends lost 4 bases at V and 4 bases at J; junction bases unmatched: 6. The CDR3 spans 15 residues. The CDR3 nucleotides are TGTGCCAGCAGCCTGTCAGGGGGCCGGAATCAGCCCCAGCATTTT. This encodes CASSLSGGRNQPQHF.

The chain carries TRBV11-2 and TRBJ2-5, with D possibly matching TRBD1 (5 bases). Between the trimmed V and J ends, which lost 5 bases and 3 bases, there was a span of 13 bases. From germline, CDR1 is SGHAT and CDR2 FQNNGV. The CDR3 length is 14 residues. CDR3 in DNA: TGTGCCAGCAGCCACCCTCAGGGTAAAGAGACCCAGTACTTC. Its translation is CASSHPQGKETQYF.

The V call is TRBV6-2 or TRBV6-3, the J call TRBJ2-7; a weak D match, TRBD1 (7 bases). The CDR3 is made up of 14 amino acids. CDR1 and CDR2 from the germline V gene are MNHEY and SVGEGT. The V end lost 0 bases, the J end lost 7 bases, and 13 bases lay between the germline ends. CDR3 sequence reads: CASSYSISGGEQYF. The CDR3 region has the DNA TGTGCCAGCAGTTACTCGATTTCAGGGGGGGAGCAGTACTTC.

The rearrangement joins TRBV29-1 to TRBJ2-3, with 8 bases aligning to TRBD1. Germline trimming cut 3 bases from V and 6 bases from J; bases unmatched to any gene: 11. The CDR3 contains 15 residues. Germline V lookup: CDR1 SQVTM, CDR2 ANQGSEA. Here the CDR3 DNA reads TGCAGCGTTGATAGGAACAGGGGGAAAATTGATACGCAGTATTTT. Translation: CSVDRNRGKIDTQYF.

The sample holds a few counts of this clone. V usage is TRBV18 and J usage is TRBJ1-2; D might be TRBD1 (6 bases). V was pared by 6 bases and J by 0 bases, with 14 bases between. This CDR3 comprises 15 residues. Germline loops: CDR1 KGHSH, CDR2 LQKENI. The CDR3 DNA is TGTGCCAGCTCCTCGGTGGGGGCTACTAACTATGGCTACACCTTC. Its protein product is CASSSVGATNYGYTF.

In DNA, the CDR3 is TGTGCCAGCAGCCACGCCGGGGTGTACGAGCAGTACTTC. Translated, it gives CASSHAGVYEQYF. J is TRBJ2-7 and V is TRBV14; possible D gene TRBD2, 5 bases. Germline loops: CDR1 SGHDN, CDR2 FVKESK. CDR3 size: 13 residues. Deletions cut 3 bases from V and 4 bases from J, with 10 bases between.

The J gene is TRBJ2-1, the V gene TRBV5-1; 12 bases agree with TRBD2. Germline V lookup: CDR1 SGHRS, CDR2 YFSETQ. Trimming at V came to 3 bases and at J to 7 bases, leaving 5 bases not matched to a gene. The CDR3 totals 15 residues. CDR3 sequence reads: CASSSGLAGQNEQFF. In DNA form, the CDR3 reads TGCGCCAGCAGCTCCGGACTAGCGGGACAGAATGAGCAGTTCTTC.

The rearrangement joins TRBV7-9 to TRBJ1-4; 10 bases agree with TRBD1. With V trimmed by 5 bases and J by 5 bases, 8 bases remained unmatched. This CDR3 has 16 amino acids. Germline V gene data show CDR1 as SEHNR and CDR2 as FQNEAQ (reference sequence). CDR3 bases: TGTGCCAGCAGCCCGACAGGGGGCGCTTCCAATGAAAAACTGTTTTTT. This codes for CASSPTGGASNEKLFF.

The J gene is TRBJ2-5, the V gene TRBV3-1 (or the pseudogene TRBV3-2), with 14 bases matching TRBD2. The ends lost 0 bases at V and 2 bases at J; junction bases unmatched: 2. This CDR3 has 17 amino acids. Germline V lookup: CDR1 LGHDT, CDR2 YNNKEL (reference sequence). CDR3 loop: CASSQDGLAGGQETQYF. In DNA form, the CDR3 reads TGTGCCAGCAGCCAAGACGGACTAGCGGGAGGTCAAGAGACCCAGTACTTC.

The V gene is TRBV11-2, the J gene TRBJ2-3; 16 nucleotides match TRBD2. Germline V gene data show CDR1 as SGHAT and CDR2 as FQNNGV. The trim removed 6 bases at V and 5 bases at J, leaving 14 bases unmatched. The CDR3 length is 19 residues. The CDR3 DNA follows: TGTGCCAGCAGAACCACGTGGGGACTAGCGGGAGGGCCGGTAGATACGCAGTATTTT. As protein: CASRTTWGLAGGPVDTQYF.

The chain joins TRBV5-1 to TRBJ1-5; the match to TRBD1 covers 7 bases. The CDR3 length is 14 residues. V lost 5 bases, J lost 4 bases, and 6 bases stayed unmatched. In germline, CDR1 is SGHRS, CDR2 YFSETQ. CDR3 sequence reads: CASRAQGGNQPQHF. The CDR3 DNA reads as TGCGCCAGCAGGGCCCAGGGGGGAAATCAGCCCCAGCATTTT.

The V call is TRBV5-8, the J call TRBJ1-2, with 7 bases matching TRBD1. The CDR3 covers 16 residues. Germline V gene sequence: CDR1 SGHTS, CDR2 YDEGEE. After removal of 2 bases from V and 5 bases from J, the junction contained 12 bases not matched to a gene. The CDR3 sequence: CASSFQTGVLIYGYTF. The CDR3 nucleotides are TGTGCCAGCAGCTTCCAAACAGGGGTACTTATTTATGGCTACACCTTC.

This sequence joins TRBV28 and TRBJ1-2; no clear D gene. V gave up 4 bases and J gave up 0 bases, with 6 bases separating them. Germline CDR1 MDHEN, CDR2 SYDVKM. The CDR3 has 13 residues. The CDR3 spells CASSSVPNYGYTF. CDR3 in DNA: TGTGCCAGCAGTTCAGTTCCTAACTATGGCTACACCTTC.

The gene calls are TRBV28 and TRBJ2-3, with 9 positions matching TRBD2. V was pared by 5 bases and J by 4 bases, with 7 bases of the junction left unmatched. Germline CDR1 MDHEN, CDR2 SYDVKM. The CDR3 sequence is 15 residues long. The CDR3 here is CASSAAGGESDTQYF. The CDR3 region has the DNA TGTGCCAGCAGTGCCGCGGGAGGGGAATCAGATACGCAGTATTTT.

V and J are TRBV5-1 and TRBJ1-4; D not certain. This CDR3 spans 14 amino acids. Trimming took off 3 bases at V and 2 bases at J, with 8 bases between the two ends. Germline V lookup: CDR1 SGHRS, CDR2 YFSETQ. The CDR3 DNA reads as TGCGCCAGCAGCTCAGGTCTCACTAATGAAAAACTGTTTTTT. It translates to CASSSGLTNEKLFF.

V is TRBV4-1 and J is TRBJ1-5; D is uncertain. CDR3 size: 15 residues. Looked up from germline, CDR1 is MGHRA and CDR2 is YSYEKL. The V end was cut by 2 bases, the J end by 0 bases, with 8 bases between. The CDR3 reads CASSQSLYSNQPQHF. The CDR3 DNA sequence: TGCGCCAGCAGCCAATCCCTCTATAGCAATCAGCCCCAGCATTTT.

This chain uses TRBV28 with TRBJ1-1, with 10 bases fitting TRBD1. The CDR3 is 14 amino acids. J lost 5 bases, V lost 7 bases, and 7 bases had no gene match. Germline V CDR1 and CDR2: MDHEN, SYDVKM. This CDR3 is CASNRQGAKTEAFF. The CDR3 DNA sequence: TGTGCCAGCAACAGACAGGGGGCTAAGACTGAAGCTTTCTTT.

The rearrangement links TRBV7-3 to TRBJ1-1; D gene unclear. V was pared by 5 bases and J by 1 base, with 8 bases between. Per germline, CDR1 SGHTA and CDR2 FQGTGA. The CDR3 runs to 13 residues. The chain's CDR3 is CASSPNRNTEAFF. CDR3 sequence (DNA): TGTGCCAGCAGCCCAAACAGGAACACTGAAGCTTTCTTT.

This chain links TRBV28 with TRBJ2-2, with D maybe TRBD2 (6 bases). The germline V gene encodes CDR1 MDHEN and CDR2 SYDVKM. The CDR3 consists of 14 residues. V lost 7 bases to trimming and J lost 6 bases, with 15 bases between them. The CDR3 loop reads CASKEGIWAGELFF. The CDR3 DNA sequence: TGTGCCAGCAAGGAGGGAATCTGGGCCGGGGAGCTGTTTTTT.

The rearrangement links TRBV28 to TRBJ1-1, with a possible D match to TRBD1 (5 bases). CDR3 length: 15 amino acids. CDR1 is MDHEN, CDR2 SYDVKM, per germline. V was trimmed by 2 bases and J by 5 bases, leaving 15 bases between them. The CDR3 region is CASSLEARERTEAFF. The CDR3 DNA reads as TGTGCCAGCAGTTTAGAGGCCAGGGAAAGAACTGAAGCTTTCTTT.

This chain uses TRBV28 with TRBJ1-5; D gene uncertain. V was cut by 6 bases and J by 9 bases, with 9 bases left in between. Germline loops: CDR1 MDHEN, CDR2 SYDVKM. This CDR3 region has 11 residues. The CDR3 is CASRQERPQHF. In DNA form, the CDR3 reads TGTGCCAGCAGGCAAGAGAGGCCCCAGCATTTT.

Here the CDR3 DNA reads TGTGCCAGCAGCCACCCCAGCTCCTACAATGAGCAGTTCTTC. Amino acid sequence: CASSHPSSYNEQFF. The chain combines TRBV7-6 with TRBJ2-1; no clear D. Per the germline V gene, CDR1 is SGHVS and CDR2 is FNYEAQ. The CDR3 is 14 amino acids. V lost 5 bases to trimming and J lost 0 bases, with 8 bases between them.

CDR3 nucleotide sequence: TGTGCCAGCAGTTCCGGGGTAGCGGGAGTAGAGACCCAGTACTTC. Its protein product is CASSSGVAGVETQYF. V gene TRBV5-8 combines with J gene TRBJ2-5; 9 nucleotides match TRBD2. The ends lost 5 bases at V and 4 bases at J; junction bases unmatched: 9. CDR3 size: 15 residues. Germline CDR1 is SGHTS and CDR2 is YDEGEE. Combining the CDR3 with reference TRBV5-8 and TRBJ2-5 gives the whole variable domain EAGVTQSPTHLIKTRGQQATLRCSPISGHTSVYWYQQALGLGLQFLLWYDEGEERNRGNFPPRFSGRQFPNYSSELNVNALELEDSALYLCASSSGVAGVETQYFGPGTRLLVL.